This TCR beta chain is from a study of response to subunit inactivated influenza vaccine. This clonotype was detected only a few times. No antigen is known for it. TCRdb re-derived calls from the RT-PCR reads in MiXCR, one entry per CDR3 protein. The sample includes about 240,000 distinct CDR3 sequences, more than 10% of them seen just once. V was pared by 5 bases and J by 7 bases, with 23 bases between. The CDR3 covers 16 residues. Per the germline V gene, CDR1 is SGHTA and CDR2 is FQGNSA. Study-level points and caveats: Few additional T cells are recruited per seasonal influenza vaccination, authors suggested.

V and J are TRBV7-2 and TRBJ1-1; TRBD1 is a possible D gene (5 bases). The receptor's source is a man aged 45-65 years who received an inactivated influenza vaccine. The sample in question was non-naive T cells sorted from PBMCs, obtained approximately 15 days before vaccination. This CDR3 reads CASSPSPSRVQGEAFF. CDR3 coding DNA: TGTGCCAGCAGCCCTAGCCCTAGTCGTGTTCAGGGTGAAGCTTTCTTT.